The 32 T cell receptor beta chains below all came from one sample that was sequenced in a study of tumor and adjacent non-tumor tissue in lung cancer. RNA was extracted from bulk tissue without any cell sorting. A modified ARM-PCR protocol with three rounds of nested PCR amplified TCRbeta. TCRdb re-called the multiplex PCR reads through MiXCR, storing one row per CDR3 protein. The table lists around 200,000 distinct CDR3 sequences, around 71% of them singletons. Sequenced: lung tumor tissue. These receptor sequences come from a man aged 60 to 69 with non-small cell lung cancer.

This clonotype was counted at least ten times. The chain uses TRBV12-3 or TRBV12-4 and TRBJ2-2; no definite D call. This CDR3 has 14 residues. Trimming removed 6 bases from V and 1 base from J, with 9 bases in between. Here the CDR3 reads CASRPIENTGELFF. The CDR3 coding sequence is TGTGCCAGCAGACCGATCGAGAACACCGGGGAGCTGTTTTTT.

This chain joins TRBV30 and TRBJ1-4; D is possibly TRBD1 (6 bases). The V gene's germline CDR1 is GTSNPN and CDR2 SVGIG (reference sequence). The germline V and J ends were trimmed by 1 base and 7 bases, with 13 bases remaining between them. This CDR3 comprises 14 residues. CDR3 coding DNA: TGTGCCTGGAGTGCCGGGACATTTAGTGAAAAACTGTTTTTT. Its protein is CAWSAGTFSEKLFF.

CDR3 nucleotide sequence: TGTGCCAGCAGACAGGGGAATAGCAATCAGCCCCAGCATTTT. It yields the protein CASRQGNSNQPQHF. V gene TRBV28 combines with J gene TRBJ1-5; 7 bases align to TRBD1. Germline values: CDR1 MDHEN, CDR2 SYDVKM. Trimming cost V 6 bases and J 0 bases; bases outside gene matches: 2. The CDR3 runs 14 residues.

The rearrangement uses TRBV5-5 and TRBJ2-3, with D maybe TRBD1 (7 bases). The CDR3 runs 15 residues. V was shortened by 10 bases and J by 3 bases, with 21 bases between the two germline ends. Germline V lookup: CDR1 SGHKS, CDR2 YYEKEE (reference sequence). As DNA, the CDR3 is TGTGCCGGCGGCTTGGAGGGGGCCAGGACAGATACGCAGTATTTT. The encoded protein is CAGGLEGARTDTQYF.

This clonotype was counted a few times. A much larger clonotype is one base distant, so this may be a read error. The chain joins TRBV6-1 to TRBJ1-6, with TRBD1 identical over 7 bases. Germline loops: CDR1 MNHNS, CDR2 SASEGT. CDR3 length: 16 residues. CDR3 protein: CASMTGWSSYNSPLYF. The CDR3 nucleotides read TGTGCCAGCATGACAGGGTGGAGCTCCTATAATTCACCCCTCTACTTT.

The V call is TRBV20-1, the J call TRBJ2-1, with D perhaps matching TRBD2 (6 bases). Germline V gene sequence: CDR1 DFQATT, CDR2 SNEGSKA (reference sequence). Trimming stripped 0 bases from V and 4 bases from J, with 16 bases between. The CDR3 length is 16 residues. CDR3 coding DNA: TGCAGTGCTAGAGATATAGCGGTTCCCTCATACAATGAGCAGTTCTTC. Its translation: CSARDIAVPSYNEQFF.

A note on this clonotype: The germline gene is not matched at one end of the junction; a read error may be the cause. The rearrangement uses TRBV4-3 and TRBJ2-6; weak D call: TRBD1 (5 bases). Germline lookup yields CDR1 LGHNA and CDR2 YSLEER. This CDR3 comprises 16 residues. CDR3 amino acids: CASGQKAVSGANVLTF. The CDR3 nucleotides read TGCGCCAGCGGCCAAAAGGCGGTGTCTGGGGCCAACGTCCTAACTTTC.

This CDR3 is CASSSLRDTYEQYF. The CDR3 region has the DNA TGTGCCAGCAGTTCACTCCGGGACACCTACGAGCAGTACTTC. V usage is TRBV6-2 or TRBV6-3 and J usage is TRBJ2-7; tentative D call: TRBD1 (6 bases). The CDR3 has 14 amino acids. V shed 4 bases and J shed 2 bases, with 12 bases lying between them. Per the germline V gene, CDR1 is MNHEY and CDR2 is SVGEGT.

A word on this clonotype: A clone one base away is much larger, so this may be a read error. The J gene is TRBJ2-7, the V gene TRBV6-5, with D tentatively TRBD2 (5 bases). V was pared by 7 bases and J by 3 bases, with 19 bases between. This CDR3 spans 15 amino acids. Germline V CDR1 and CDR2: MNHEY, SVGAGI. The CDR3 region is CASIPPGKRVYEQYF. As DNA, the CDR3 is TGTGCCAGCATCCCCCCCGGGAAAAGGGTCTACGAGCAGTACTTC.

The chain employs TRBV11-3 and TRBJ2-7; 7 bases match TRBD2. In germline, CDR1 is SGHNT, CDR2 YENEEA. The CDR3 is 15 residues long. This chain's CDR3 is CASCSLAGIDYEQYF. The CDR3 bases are TGTGCTAGCTGCTCCTTAGCGGGCATCGACTACGAGCAGTACTTC. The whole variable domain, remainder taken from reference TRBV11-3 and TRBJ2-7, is EAGVVQSPRYKIIEKKQPVAFWCNPISGHNTLYWYLQNLGQGPELLIRYENEEAVDDSQLPKDRFSAERLKGVDSTLKIQPAELGDSAVYLCASCSLAGIDYEQYFGPGTRLTVT.

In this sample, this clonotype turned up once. The CDR3 loop is CSARDIYEQYF. The CDR3, as DNA: TGCAGTGCTAGGGACATATATGAGCAGTACTTC. The rearrangement joins TRBV20-1 to TRBJ2-7; weak D call: TRBD1 (5 bases). Trimming removed 3 bases at V and 7 bases at J, with 10 bases between. The CDR3 totals 11 residues. Germline V CDR1 and CDR2: DFQATT, SNEGSKA (reference sequence).

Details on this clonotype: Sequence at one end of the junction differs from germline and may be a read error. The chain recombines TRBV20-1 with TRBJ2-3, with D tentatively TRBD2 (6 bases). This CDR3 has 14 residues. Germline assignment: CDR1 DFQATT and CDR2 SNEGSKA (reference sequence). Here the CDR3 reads CSASSGSLRDTQNF. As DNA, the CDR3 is TGCAGTGCTAGCAGCGGGTCACTCAGAGATACGCAGAATTTT.

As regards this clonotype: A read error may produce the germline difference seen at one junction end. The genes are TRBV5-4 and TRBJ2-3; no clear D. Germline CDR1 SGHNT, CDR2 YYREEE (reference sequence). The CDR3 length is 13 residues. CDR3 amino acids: CAISRRLFDTRYF. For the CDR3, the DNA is TGTGCCATCAGCAGACGACTCTTCGATACGCGGTATTTT.

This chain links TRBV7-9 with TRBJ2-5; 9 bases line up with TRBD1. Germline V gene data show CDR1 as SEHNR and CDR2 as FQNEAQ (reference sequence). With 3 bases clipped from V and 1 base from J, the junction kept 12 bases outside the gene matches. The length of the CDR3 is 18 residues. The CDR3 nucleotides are TGTGCCAGCAGCTTCTCACCTGGGACAGGGAGATTCCAAGAGACCCAGTACTTC. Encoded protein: CASSFSPGTGRFQETQYF.

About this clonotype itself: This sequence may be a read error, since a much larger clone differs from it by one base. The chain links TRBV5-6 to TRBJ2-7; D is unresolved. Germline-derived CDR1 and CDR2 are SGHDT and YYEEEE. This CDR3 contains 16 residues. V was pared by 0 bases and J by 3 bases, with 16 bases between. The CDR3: CASSLATSPFSYEQYF. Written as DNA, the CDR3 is TGTGCCAGCAGCTTGGCCACCAGCCCATTTAGCTACGAGCAGTACTTC.

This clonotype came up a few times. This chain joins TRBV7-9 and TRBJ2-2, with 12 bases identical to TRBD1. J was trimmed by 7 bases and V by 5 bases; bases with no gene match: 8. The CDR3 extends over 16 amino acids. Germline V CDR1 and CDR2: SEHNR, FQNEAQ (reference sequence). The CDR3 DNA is TGTGCCAGCAGCGACGGGACAGGGGGCTTTGGCGGGGAGCTGTTTTTT. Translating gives CASSDGTGGFGGELFF.

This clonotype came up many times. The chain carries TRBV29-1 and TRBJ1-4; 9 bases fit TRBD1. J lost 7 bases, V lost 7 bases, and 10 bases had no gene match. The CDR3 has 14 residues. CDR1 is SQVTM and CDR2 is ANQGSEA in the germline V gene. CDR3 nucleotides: TGCAGCGCCTGGGGACAGGGCAGTAGTGAAAAACTGTTTTTT. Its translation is CSAWGQGSSEKLFF.

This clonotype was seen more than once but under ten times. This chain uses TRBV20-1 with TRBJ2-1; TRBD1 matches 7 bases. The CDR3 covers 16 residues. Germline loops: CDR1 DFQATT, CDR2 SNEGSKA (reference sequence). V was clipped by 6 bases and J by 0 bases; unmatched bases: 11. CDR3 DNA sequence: TGCAGTGCCCTTAATTTCGGGACAGCCTCCTACAATGAGCAGTTCTTC. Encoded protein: CSALNFGTASYNEQFF.

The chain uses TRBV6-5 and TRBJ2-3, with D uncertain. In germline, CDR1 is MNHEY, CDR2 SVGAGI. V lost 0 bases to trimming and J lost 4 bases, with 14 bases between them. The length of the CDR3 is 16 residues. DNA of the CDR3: TGTGCCAGCAGTTACTCCCCCAGGTCTGGCGCAGATACGCAGTATTTT. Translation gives CASSYSPRSGADTQYF.

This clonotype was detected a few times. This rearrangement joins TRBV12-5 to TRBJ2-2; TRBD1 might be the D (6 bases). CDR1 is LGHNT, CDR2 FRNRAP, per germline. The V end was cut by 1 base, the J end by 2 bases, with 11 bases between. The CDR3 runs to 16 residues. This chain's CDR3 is CASGLGVTGNTGELFF. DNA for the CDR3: TGTGCTAGTGGTTTGGGTGTGACAGGCAACACCGGGGAGCTGTTTTTT.

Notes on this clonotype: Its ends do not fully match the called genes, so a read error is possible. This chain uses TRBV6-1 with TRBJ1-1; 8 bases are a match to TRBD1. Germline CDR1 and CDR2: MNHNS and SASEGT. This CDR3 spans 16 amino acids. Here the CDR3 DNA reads TGTGCCAGCATCCTAGCTAGGACAGGGAGTGTCACTGAAGCTATCTTT. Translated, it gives CASILARTGSVTEAIF.

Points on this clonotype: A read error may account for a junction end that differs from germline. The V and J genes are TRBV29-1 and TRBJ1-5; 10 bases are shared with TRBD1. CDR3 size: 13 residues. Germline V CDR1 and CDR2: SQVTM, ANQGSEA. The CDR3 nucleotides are TGCAGCGTGGGACAGGGGAAGGATCAGCCCCGGCATTTT. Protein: CSVGQGKDQPRHF.

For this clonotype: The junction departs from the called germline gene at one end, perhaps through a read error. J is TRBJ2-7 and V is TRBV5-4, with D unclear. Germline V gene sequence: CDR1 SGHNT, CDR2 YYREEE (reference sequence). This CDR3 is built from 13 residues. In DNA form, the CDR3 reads TGTGTCAGCAGCTTGCGTCAGAACTACGAGCAGTACTTC. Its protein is CVSSLRQNYEQYF. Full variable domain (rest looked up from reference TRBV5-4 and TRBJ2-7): ETGVTQSPTHLIKTRGQQVTLRCSSQSGHNTVSWYQQALGQGPQFIFQYYREEENGRGNFPPRFSGLQFPNYSSELNVNALELDDSALYLCVSSLRQNYEQYFGPGTRLTVT.

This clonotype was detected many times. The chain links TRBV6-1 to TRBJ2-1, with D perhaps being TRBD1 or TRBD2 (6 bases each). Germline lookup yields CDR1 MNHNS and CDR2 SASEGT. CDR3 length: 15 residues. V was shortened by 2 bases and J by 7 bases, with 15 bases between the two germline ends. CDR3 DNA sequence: TGTGCCAGCAGTGAAACTGGGGGCGCGGGGAATGAGCAGTTCTTC. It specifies CASSETGGAGNEQFF.

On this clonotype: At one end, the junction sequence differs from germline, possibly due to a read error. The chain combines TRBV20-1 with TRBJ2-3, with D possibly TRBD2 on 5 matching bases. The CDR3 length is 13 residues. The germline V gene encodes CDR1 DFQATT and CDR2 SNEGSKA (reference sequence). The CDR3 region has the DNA TGTAGTGCTAGAATTACTTCCCCGGGGAAGCAGTATTTT. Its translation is CSARITSPGKQYF.

CDR3 in DNA: TGTGCTAGTGCTACGACCGGGACTAGCGCCAAAAACATTCAGTACTTC. It codes for CASATTGTSAKNIQYF. The chain has TRBV12-5 and TRBJ2-4, with 9 bases fitting TRBD2. The CDR3 contains 16 residues. Germline CDR1 is LGHNT and CDR2 is FRNRAP. After removal of 7 bases from V and 1 base from J, the junction contained 8 bases not matched to a gene.

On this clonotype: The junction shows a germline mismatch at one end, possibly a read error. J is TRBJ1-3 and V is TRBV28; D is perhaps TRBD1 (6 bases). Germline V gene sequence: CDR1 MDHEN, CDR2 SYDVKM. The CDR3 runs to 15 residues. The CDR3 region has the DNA TGTGCCAGCAGAGCGGGACATCCCTCTGGAAACACTATATATTTT. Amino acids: CASRAGHPSGNTIYF.

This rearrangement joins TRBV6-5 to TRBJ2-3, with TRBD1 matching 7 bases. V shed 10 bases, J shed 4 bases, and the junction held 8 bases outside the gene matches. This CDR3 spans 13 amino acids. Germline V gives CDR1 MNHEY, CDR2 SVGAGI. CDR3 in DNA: TGTGCCATCAGGGGGACAAGCCCAGATACGCAGTATTTT. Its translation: CAIRGTSPDTQYF.

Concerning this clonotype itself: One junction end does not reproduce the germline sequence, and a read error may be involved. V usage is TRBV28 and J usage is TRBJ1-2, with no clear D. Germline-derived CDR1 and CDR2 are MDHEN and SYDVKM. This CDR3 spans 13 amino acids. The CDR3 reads CVSRLDDNYGYTF. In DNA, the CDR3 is TGTGTCAGCAGATTGGACGATAACTATGGCTACACCTTC.

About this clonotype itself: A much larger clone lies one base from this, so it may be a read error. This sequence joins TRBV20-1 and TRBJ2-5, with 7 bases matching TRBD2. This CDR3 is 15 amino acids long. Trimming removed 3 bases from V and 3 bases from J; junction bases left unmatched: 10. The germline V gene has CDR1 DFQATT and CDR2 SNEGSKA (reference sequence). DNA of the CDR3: TGCAGTGCTAGTAGGCTAGTGGGGGGGGAAGAGACCCAGTACTTC. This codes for CSASRLVGGEETQYF.

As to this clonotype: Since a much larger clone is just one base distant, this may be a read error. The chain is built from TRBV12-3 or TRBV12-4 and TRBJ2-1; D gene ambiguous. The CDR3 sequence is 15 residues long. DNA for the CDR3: TGTGTCAGCAGTCCGGGCCTTAGCTCCTACAATGAGCAGTTCTTC. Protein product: CVSSPGLSSYNEQFF.

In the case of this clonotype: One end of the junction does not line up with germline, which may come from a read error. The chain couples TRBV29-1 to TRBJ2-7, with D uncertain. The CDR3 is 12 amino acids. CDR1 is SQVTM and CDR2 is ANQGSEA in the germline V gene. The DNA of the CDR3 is TGCAGCATTGAGGCTGAAACCCACGAGCAGTACTTC. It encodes CSIEAETHEQYF.